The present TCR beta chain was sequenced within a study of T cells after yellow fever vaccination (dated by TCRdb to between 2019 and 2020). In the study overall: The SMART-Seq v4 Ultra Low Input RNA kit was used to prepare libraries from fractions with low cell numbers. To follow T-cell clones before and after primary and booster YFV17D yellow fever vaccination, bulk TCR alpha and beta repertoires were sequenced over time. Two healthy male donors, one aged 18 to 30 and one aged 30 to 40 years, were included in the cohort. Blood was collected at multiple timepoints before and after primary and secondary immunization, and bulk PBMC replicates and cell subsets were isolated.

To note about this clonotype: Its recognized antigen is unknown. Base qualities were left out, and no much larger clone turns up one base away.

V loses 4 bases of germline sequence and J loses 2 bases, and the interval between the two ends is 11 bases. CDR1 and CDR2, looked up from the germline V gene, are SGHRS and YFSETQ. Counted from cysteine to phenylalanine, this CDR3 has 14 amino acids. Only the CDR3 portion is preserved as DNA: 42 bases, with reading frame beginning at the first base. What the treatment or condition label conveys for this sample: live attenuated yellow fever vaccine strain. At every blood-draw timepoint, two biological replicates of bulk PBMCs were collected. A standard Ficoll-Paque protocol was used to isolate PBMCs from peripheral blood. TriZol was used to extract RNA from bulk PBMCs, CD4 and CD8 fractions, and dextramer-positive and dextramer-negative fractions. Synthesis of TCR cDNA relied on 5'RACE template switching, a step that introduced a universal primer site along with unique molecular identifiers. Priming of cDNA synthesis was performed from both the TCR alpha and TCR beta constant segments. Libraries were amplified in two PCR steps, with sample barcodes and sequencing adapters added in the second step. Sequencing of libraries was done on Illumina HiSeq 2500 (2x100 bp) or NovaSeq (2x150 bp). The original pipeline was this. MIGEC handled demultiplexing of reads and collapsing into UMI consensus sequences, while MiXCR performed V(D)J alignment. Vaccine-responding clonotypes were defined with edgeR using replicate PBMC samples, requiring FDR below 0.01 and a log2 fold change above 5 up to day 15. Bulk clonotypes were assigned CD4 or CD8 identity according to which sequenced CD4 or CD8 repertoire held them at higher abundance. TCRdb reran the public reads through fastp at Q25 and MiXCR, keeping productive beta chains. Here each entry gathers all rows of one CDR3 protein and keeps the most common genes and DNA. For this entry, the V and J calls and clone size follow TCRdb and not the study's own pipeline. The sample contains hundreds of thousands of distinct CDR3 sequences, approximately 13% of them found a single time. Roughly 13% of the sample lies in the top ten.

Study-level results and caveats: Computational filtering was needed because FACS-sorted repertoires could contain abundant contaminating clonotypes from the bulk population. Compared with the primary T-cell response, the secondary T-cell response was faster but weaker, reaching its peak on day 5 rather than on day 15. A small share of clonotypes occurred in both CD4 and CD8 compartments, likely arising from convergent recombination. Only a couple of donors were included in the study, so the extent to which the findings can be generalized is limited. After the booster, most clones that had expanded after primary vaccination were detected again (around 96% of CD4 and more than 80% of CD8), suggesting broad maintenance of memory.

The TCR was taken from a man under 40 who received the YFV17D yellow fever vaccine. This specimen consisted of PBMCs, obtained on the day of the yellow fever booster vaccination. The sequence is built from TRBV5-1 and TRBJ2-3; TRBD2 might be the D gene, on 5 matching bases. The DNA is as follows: TGCGCCAGCAGCGTCCCCGGGAACACAGATACGCAGTATTTT. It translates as CASSVPGNTDTQYF.